Presented here are 21 T cell receptor beta chains from one specimen sequenced in a study of OX40 agonist ivuxolimab in advanced cancers. The repertoire was sequenced with immunoSEQ multiplex PCR; TCRdb's copy has only in-frame clones and lacks some. The sample has 55,000 to 75,000 clones; more than 80% are singletons. Sequenced here: CD4+ or CD8+ T cells sorted from blood, sampled in a trial of the OX40 agonist ivuxolimab. These receptors were taken from an adult with an advanced solid tumor such as melanoma, head and neck, liver or kidney cancer.

This clone occurred a few times. This chain uses TRBV5-1 with TRBJ1-3; TRBD1 is a possible D gene (6 bases). Germline-derived CDR1 and CDR2 are SGHRS and YFSETQ. V lost 4 bases and J 2 bases, leaving 10 bases between the germline ends. The CDR3 runs 14 residues. CDR3 sequence reads: CASSPGVAGNTIYF. The DNA of the CDR3 is TGCGCCAGCAGCCCAGGGGTAGCTGGAAACACCATATATTTT.

The chain links TRBV7-8 to TRBJ1-5; TRBD1 matches at 7 bases. Trimming removed 4 bases from V and 1 base from J; junction bases left unmatched: 7. The V gene's germline CDR1 is SGHVS and CDR2 FQNEAQ. The CDR3 is made up of 16 amino acids. For the CDR3, the DNA is TGTGCCAGCAGCTCCCACAGGGACAGAAGCAATCAGCCCCAGCATTTT. Its translation: CASSSHRDRSNQPQHF.

J is TRBJ1-4 and V is TRBV19; D gene ambiguous. This CDR3 region has 14 residues. Germline-derived CDR1 and CDR2 are LNHDA and SQIVND (reference sequence). The V end lost 7 bases, the J end lost 4 bases, and 13 bases lay between the germline ends. The CDR3 here is CASTPHRDNEKLFF. DNA for the CDR3: TGTGCCAGTACCCCACATCGAGATAATGAAAAACTGTTTTTT.

The chain carries TRBV10-3 and TRBJ2-3, with 7 bases lining up with TRBD2. The CDR3 loop spans 15 amino acids. The junction had 2 bases not matched to a gene; V was cut back by 2 bases and J by 0 bases. The germline gives CDR1 ENHRY, CDR2 SYGVKD. The chain's CDR3 is CAISEGSGSTDTQYF. The DNA of the CDR3 is TGTGCCATCAGTGAGGGTAGCGGGAGCACAGATACGCAGTATTTT.

V gene TRBV5-5 combines with J gene TRBJ2-5, with TRBD2 matching over 7 bases. V trimming: 3 bases; J trimming: 2 bases; junction bases outside the gene matches: 4. The CDR3 has 14 amino acids. Germline loops: CDR1 SGHKS, CDR2 YYEKEE (reference sequence). The CDR3 loop reads CASSSHGGQETQYF. The CDR3 DNA follows: TGTGCCAGCAGCTCTCACGGGGGGCAAGAGACCCAGTACTTC.

The chain recombines TRBV5-4 with TRBJ1-1; 10 nucleotides align to TRBD1. The CDR3 extends over 14 amino acids. Unmatched junction bases numbered 6, after V lost 5 bases and J lost 5 bases. CDR1 is SGHNT, CDR2 YYREEE, per germline (reference sequence). The CDR3 DNA reads TGTGCCAGCAGGAAGACAGGGGGCAAGACTGAAGCTTTCTTT. As protein: CASRKTGGKTEAFF.

V is TRBV4-1 and J is TRBJ2-5; tentatively, D is TRBD1 or TRBD2 (6 bases each). There are 15 residues in the CDR3. CDR1 and CDR2 (germline): MGHRA, YSYEKL. Trimming pared 0 bases from V and 5 bases from J, leaving 13 bases between. The CDR3 reads CASSQEGGRGETQYF. The CDR3 DNA reads as TGCGCCAGCAGCCAAGAAGGGGGGCGCGGGGAGACCCAGTACTTC.

The J gene is TRBJ2-1, the V gene TRBV9, with D possibly TRBD1 on 5 matching bases. CDR3 length: 16 residues. Germline V gene lookup returns CDR1 SGDLS and CDR2 YYNGEE. V was pared by 2 bases and J by 3 bases, with 15 bases between. CDR3 protein: CASSVTPATGYNEQFF. The CDR3 DNA sequence: TGTGCCAGCAGCGTTACACCGGCAACAGGCTACAATGAGCAGTTCTTC.

The chain uses TRBV19 and TRBJ2-1, with 7 nucleotides matching TRBD1. Germline CDR1 is LNHDA and CDR2 is SQIVND (reference sequence). The CDR3 totals 11 residues. The V gene end was trimmed by 10 bases and the J gene end by 10 bases; junction bases not matched to a gene: 7. Here the CDR3 DNA reads TGTGCCACAGGGACAGCCACAGAGCAGTTCTTC. Encoded protein: CATGTATEQFF. Based on the CDR3 plus reference TRBV19 and TRBJ2-1, the full variable domain is DGGITQSPKYLFRKEGQNVTLSCEQNLNHDAMYWYRQDPGQGLRLIYYSQIVNDFQKGDIAEGYSVSREKKESFPLTVTSAQKNPTAFYLCATGTATEQFFGPGTRLTVL.

The genes are TRBV9 and TRBJ1-2; 7 bases align to TRBD1. CDR1 and CDR2 (germline): SGDLS, YYNGEE. The CDR3 is 13 residues long. V shed 4 bases, J shed 7 bases, and the junction held 7 bases outside the gene matches. The CDR3 is CASSIQGNGGYTF. CDR3 DNA: TGTGCCAGCAGCATACAGGGGAATGGTGGCTACACCTTC.

This sequence joins TRBV12-5 and TRBJ1-1, with D unclear. The CDR3 runs to 13 residues. Germline V CDR1 and CDR2: LGHNT, FRNRAP. The V end was cut by 6 bases, the J end by 1 base, with 9 bases between. CDR3 in DNA: TGTGCTAGTGGGGCCGAGGGGAACACTGAAGCTTTCTTT. Translated: CASGAEGNTEAFF. Variable domain in full (rest from reference TRBV12-5 and TRBJ1-1): DARVTQTPRHKVTEMGQEVTMRCQPILGHNTVFWYRQTMMQGLELLAYFRNRAPLDDSGMPKDRFSAEMPDATLATLKIQPSEPRDSAVYFCASGAEGNTEAFFGQGTRLTVV.

The rearrangement joins TRBV5-1 to TRBJ2-1; tentatively, D is TRBD2 (6 bases). Germline lookup yields CDR1 SGHRS and CDR2 YFSETQ. This CDR3 region has 15 residues. Trimming took 5 bases from V and 7 from J, leaving 19 bases between them. The CDR3 spells CASRIAAAPENEQFF. CDR3 DNA sequence: TGCGCCAGCAGGATAGCGGCAGCACCGGAGAATGAGCAGTTCTTC.

Of note for this clone: At one boundary the junction diverges from the germline segment, which might be a read error. The V call is TRBV19, the J call TRBJ1-5; D possibly corresponds to TRBD1 (6 bases). The CDR3 runs to 15 residues. Germline CDR1 reads LNHDA; CDR2 reads SQIVND (reference sequence). The CDR3 DNA sequence: TGTGCCAGTAGTTTAGACAGGAATAGCAATCAGCCCCAGCATTTT. It encodes CASSLDRNSNQPQHF.

DNA of the CDR3: TGTGCCAGCTCCCCTGGACAGGGTCAAATCTACGAGCAGTACTTC. This codes for CASSPGQGQIYEQYF. V usage is TRBV18 and J usage is TRBJ2-7, with 8 nucleotides matching TRBD1. This CDR3 is 15 amino acids long. V shed 6 bases, J shed 3 bases, and the junction held 10 bases outside the gene matches. CDR1 and CDR2 from the germline V gene are KGHSH and LQKENI.

The chain combines TRBV6-4 with TRBJ2-3; D might be TRBD1 or TRBD2, each matching 5 bases. V lost 3 bases and J lost 2, with 9 bases in between. Germline V gene data show CDR1 as MRHNA and CDR2 as SNTAGT. This CDR3 has 14 amino acids. The CDR3 here is CASSEGTNTDTQYF. CDR3 bases: TGTGCCAGCAGTGAAGGGACGAACACAGATACGCAGTATTTT.

The chain uses TRBV9 and TRBJ1-2; tentative D call: TRBD1 (5 bases). CDR1 and CDR2 from the germline V gene are SGDLS and YYNGEE. The CDR3 extends over 15 amino acids. V lost 0 bases and J 4 bases, leaving 13 bases between the germline ends. The CDR3 DNA is TGTGCCAGCAGCGTAGGGGGAGGACAAAGCTATGGCTACACCTTC. Translating gives CASSVGGGQSYGYTF.

The V gene is TRBV6-1, the J gene TRBJ1-2; TRBD1 agrees at 7 bases. The J segment lost 3 bases and the V segment lost 2 bases, leaving 3 bases of the junction unmatched. The CDR3 contains 14 residues. Per germline, CDR1 MNHNS and CDR2 SASEGT. CDR3 coding DNA: TGTGCCAGCAGTGAAAGGGGGCAATACTATGGCTACACCTTC. Its protein product is CASSERGQYYGYTF.

The sample holds one count of this clone. The chain links TRBV30 to TRBJ1-5; D unresolved. This CDR3 comprises 13 residues. V lost 0 bases and J lost 5, with 8 bases in between. Looked up from germline, CDR1 is GTSNPN and CDR2 is SVGIG (reference sequence). CDR3 amino acids: CAWSVSADQPQHF. CDR3 nucleotide sequence: TGTGCCTGGAGTGTATCCGCCGATCAGCCCCAGCATTTT.

The chain uses TRBV7-3 and TRBJ2-5; D unclear. There are 13 residues in the CDR3. Germline CDR1 reads SGHTA; CDR2 reads FQGTGA. Trimming left V 2 bases short and J 2 bases short, with 6 bases between. CDR3 sequence (DNA): TGTGCCAGCAGCTTAGGCGGACAAGAGACCCAGTACTTC. This codes for CASSLGGQETQYF.

The V gene is TRBV28, the J gene TRBJ1-2, with 7 bases identical to TRBD1. Losses at the gene ends were 5 bases for V and 5 bases for J; bases not matched to a gene: 5. Per germline, CDR1 MDHEN and CDR2 SYDVKM. The CDR3 has 13 residues. The CDR3 nucleotides read TGTGCCAGCAGTCTCGGGACAGATTATGGCTACACCTTC. This translates into CASSLGTDYGYTF.

The chain is built from TRBV18 and TRBJ2-1; D gene ambiguous. The CDR3 has 12 amino acids. CDR1 is KGHSH and CDR2 is LQKENI in the germline V gene. Trimming removed 2 bases from V and 7 bases from J, with 6 bases in between. In nucleotides, the CDR3 is TGTGCCAGCTCACCAGAGCGAAATGAGCAGTTCTTC. Translated, it gives CASSPERNEQFF.